The 9 T cell receptor beta chains given below trace back to one sample, sequenced in a study of T cell responses to AZD1222 COVID-19 vaccine. TCRdb's table, derived via immunoSEQ multiplex PCR, lists solely in-frame clones and lacks some. In the table there are under 150,000 clones, 70% to 90% of which are singletons. The sequences come from peripheral blood, collected on day 0 of AZD1222 vaccination. The origin of the receptors is an adult in good health.

The chain links TRBV6-5 to TRBJ1-5; D not certain. Germline-derived CDR1 and CDR2 are MNHEY and SVGAGI. The CDR3 is 13 residues long. V lost 9 bases and J lost 2, with 11 bases in between. The CDR3 here is CASDPRGNQPQHF. CDR3 DNA sequence: TGTGCCAGTGACCCTCGGGGCAATCAGCCCCAGCATTTT.

This chain joins TRBV4-3 and TRBJ2-3; 14 positions match TRBD2. V lost 1 base to trimming and J lost 3 bases; unmatched junction nucleotides: 9. The germline gives CDR1 LGHNA, CDR2 YSLEER. The CDR3 is 19 residues long. The CDR3 DNA reads as TGCGCCAGCAGCCAAGTTTACCCGGGACTAGCGGGAGCTACAGATACGCAGTATTTT. Amino acids: CASSQVYPGLAGATDTQYF.

The chain combines TRBV12-5 with TRBJ1-1; 7 bases map to TRBD1. This CDR3 contains 12 residues. CDR1 is LGHNT, CDR2 FRNRAP, per germline. Trimming took 1 base from V and 7 from J; bases not matched to a gene: 0. This CDR3 reads CASGLGQGEAFF. In DNA, the CDR3 is TGTGCTAGTGGTTTGGGACAGGGTGAAGCTTTCTTT.

The V and J genes are TRBV4-1 and TRBJ2-1, with D tentatively TRBD1 or TRBD2 (6 bases each). This CDR3 is 15 amino acids long. Germline V gene data show CDR1 as MGHRA and CDR2 as YSYEKL. The ends were cut back, 3 bases at V and 5 bases at J, with 14 bases in the middle. The CDR3 region has the DNA TGCGCCAGCAGCCACACTTGGGGGGCCGACAATGAGCAGTTCTTC. Translated: CASSHTWGADNEQFF.

This chain connects TRBV18 to TRBJ2-5; 12 positions match TRBD2. The germline gives CDR1 KGHSH, CDR2 LQKENI. The CDR3 is made up of 19 amino acids. The V segment lost 5 bases and the J segment 2 bases; nucleotides outside the gene matches: 15. This chain's CDR3 is CASSSFRATSGGTQETQYF. CDR3 nucleotide sequence: TGTGCCAGCTCATCCTTTAGGGCGACTAGCGGGGGAACACAAGAGACCCAGTACTTC.

This chain links TRBV18 with TRBJ2-7; D possibly corresponds to TRBD1 (6 bases). The CDR3 length is 15 residues. Germline-derived CDR1 and CDR2 are KGHSH and LQKENI. Between the trimmed V and J ends, which lost 6 bases and 2 bases, there was a span of 17 bases. CDR3 in amino acids: CASSPPSQGAYEQYF. Here the CDR3 DNA reads TGTGCCAGCTCTCCTCCCTCACAGGGAGCCTACGAGCAGTACTTC.

The chain recombines TRBV5-5 with TRBJ1-2, with 10 bases lining up with TRBD1. The CDR3 consists of 15 residues. CDR1 SGHKS and CDR2 YYEKEE come from the germline V gene (reference sequence). The J segment lost 7 bases and the V segment lost 4 bases, leaving 10 bases of the junction unmatched. The CDR3 DNA follows: TGTGCCAGCAGCACTTACGACAGGGGGCCGGCTGGCTACACCTTC. Translated, it gives CASSTYDRGPAGYTF.

This clone was recorded only once. This chain links TRBV19 with TRBJ1-2; TRBD1 matches 8 bases. Germline-derived CDR1 and CDR2 are LNHDA and SQIVND (reference sequence). The CDR3 length is 14 residues. V trimming: 2 bases; J trimming: 8 bases; junction bases outside the gene matches: 7. CDR3 residues: CASSISQGAKGYTF. Here the CDR3 DNA reads TGTGCCAGTAGTATATCTCAGGGGGCGAAGGGCTACACCTTC.

The V call is TRBV6-5, the J call TRBJ1-3; D not certain. V lost 11 bases, J lost 4 bases, and 18 bases lay in between. This CDR3 is built from 14 residues. CDR1 and CDR2 (germline): MNHEY, SVGAGI. This CDR3 reads CAGGELEKGNTIYF. The DNA for the CDR3 is TGTGCCGGCGGGGAATTGGAGAAAGGAAACACCATATATTTT.